The T cell receptor beta chain described here comes from a study of graft-versus-host responses after intestinal transplantation. Notes on the study in general: High graft-versus-host to host-versus-graft T cell clonal ratios marked allografts of patients with graft-donor macrochimerism. GvH clones occurred in recipient marrow; some first appeared in ileum or blood. Early post-transplant HvG declines showed an association with peak circulating GvH clone levels.

Repertoires were generated with immunoSEQ multiplex PCR, while TCRdb's copy carries only in-frame clones and drops some. The data show around 9,500 clones, 88% seen once. CDR1 and CDR2 (germline): SGHKS, YYEKEE (reference sequence). The CDR3 consists of 16 residues. Deletions cut 0 bases from V and 0 bases from J, with 7 bases between. With respect to this clone: What it binds is unknown.

The source material was PBMCs, sampled approximately 240 days after intestinal transplant. This sequence was found in a human patient who received an intestinal transplant, so some T cells may come from the graft donor. The rearrangement uses TRBV5-5 and TRBJ1-6; D gene uncertain. CDR3 nucleotide sequence: TGTGCCAGCAGCTTGGACGATCTCTCCTATAATTCACCCCTCCACTTT. Residues: CASSLDDLSYNSPLHF. The variable domain in full, with the rest retrieved from reference TRBV5-5 and TRBJ1-6, is DAGVTQSPTHLIKTRGQQVTLRCSPISGHKSVSWYQQVLGQGPQFIFQYYEKEERGRGNFPDRFSARQFPNYSSELNVNALLLGDSALYLCASSLDDLSYNSPLHFGNGTRLTVT.